The entry that follows covers one T cell receptor beta chain sequence. This clonotype was picked up many times. Its antigen is still unknown. Within one base of it there is no much larger clone, and no base qualities were kept. Deletion took 1 base off V and 4 bases off J, with a span of 8 bases between the germline ends. In the germline V gene, CDR1 corresponds to MGHRA and CDR2 to YSYEKL. From its cysteine to its phenylalanine, the CDR3 spans 13 amino acids. The sequence is cut down to CDR3 DNA, 39 bases in frame from base 1. For repertoire sequencing, TCR beta CDR3 regions were amplified from RNA transcripts. A first-round RT-PCR used HTBI primers with the Qiagen OneStep RT-PCR kit, followed by a second-round multiplex PCR, size selection and purification. Sequencing of the libraries was carried out on an Illumina HiSeq2000 in paired-end mode with 100 bp reads. Per the source publication's procedure: Reads were processed with SOAPnuke, discarding reads with adapters, uncalled bases, mean Phred below 15, or no exact constant-primer or identifier match. High-quality paired reads were merged with COPE v1.2.5. Unique nucleotide sequences were defined as clonotypes and aligned to IMGT TRB V, D and J references using MiTCR v1.1. The analysis was limited to V-J combinations with a frequency above 0.0001, which together covered approximately 99% of repertoires. A TCR clonal expansion and chaos score per V-J combination was defined as the ratio of F50 clonal expansion to chaos observed in the TCRdist matrix. Welch's t-statistics and random forest were used to narrow the features down to approximately twelve V-J combinations, which were then fed into a naive Bayes classifier. Thyroid-blood repertoire similarity was quantified with the Morisita-Horn index. The public reads were quality trimmed at Q25 with fastp and then assembled into clones with MiXCR by TCRdb, keeping productive beta chains. A single entry per CDR3 protein holds the most common genes and DNA from its merged rows. TCRdb assigned the V and J calls; the authors' analysis was not used. Across this sample there are 500,000 to 700,000 distinct CDR3 sequences, with about 40% seen only once. The top ten clonotypes cover roughly 4.5% of the sample.

This specimen belongs to a study of Graves' ophthalmopathy and Graves' hyperthyroidism (dated by TCRdb to 2017 to 2018). Concerning the study at large: A patient counted as having stable hyperthyroidism if there was no progression to ophthalmopathy within 18 months of follow-up. The study used TCR beta repertoire signatures to distinguish Graves' ophthalmopathy from Graves' hyperthyroidism and to predict progression to ophthalmopathy. In total, some 140 blood samples were TCR-sequenced: 43 ophthalmopathy, roughly 80 hyperthyroidism and about 17 hyperthyroidism-to-ophthalmopathy patients. To explore V-J signatures that distinguish ophthalmopathy from hyperthyroidism, a discovery set of 90 to 100 patients was enrolled, made up of under 50 with ophthalmopathy and around 57 with stable hyperthyroidism. An independent validation cohort was composed of fewer than 20 hyperthyroidism patients and about 16 patients who later progressed from hyperthyroidism to ophthalmopathy. T-cell repertoires of thyroid tissue and blood were compared in six or seven hyperthyroidism patients. After sampling, hyperthyroidism patients received methimazole starting at 30 mg daily, and ophthalmopathy patients received high-dose intravenous methylprednisolone. Study-wide conclusions, independent of this receptor: In validation, the model predicted ophthalmopathy progression with 55% to 71% sensitivity and about 77% specificity; 12 predicted patients were CT-confirmed with GO in a median of approximately 6.5 months. Ophthalmopathy was separated from stable hyperthyroidism by the 13-signature model with just under 90% sensitivity and less than 82% specificity in cross-validation and with 80%/75% in the test set. No statistical method was used to set the sample size in advance, and the investigators knew which group each participant was assigned to. Most of the expanded thyroid clonotypes with a frequency above 0.001 were also detected in blood, and it was suggested that the thyroid immune response may be reflected by blood repertoires.

The hyperthyroidism patients were 18 to 65 years old and newly diagnosed, with a disease duration of less than 2 months. Patients with other autoimmune diseases, uncontrolled infections, pregnancy or lactation were excluded from the study. Clinical symptoms, serum thyroxine, TRAb, thyroid ultrasound and orbital computed tomography formed the basis of the diagnosis. Total RNA was extracted with Trizol reagent and quality-checked on an Agilent 2100 Bioanalyzer. What was sequenced was peripheral blood or thyroid tissue (not recorded which). The rearranged chain carries TRBV4-1 and TRBJ2-7; the D gene cannot be named for sure. This clonotype was sampled from an adult man with Graves' hyperthyroidism. In nucleotide form, the sequence is TGCGCCAGCAGCCAAGGGGTCTTATACGAGCAGTACTTC. It is translated as CASSQGVLYEQYF.